These 22 T cell receptor beta chains originate from one sample sequenced in a study of cytomegalovirus exposure and HLA in healthy donors. The PCR ran on 60 Vbeta and 13 Jbeta primers. Clones were read by immunoSEQ multiplex PCR, and TCRdb kept only the in-frame ones, dropping some. The table lists about 160,000 clones, about 85% of them singletons. Sequenced material: PBMCs. These receptors all stem from a male donor in good health and CMV-seropositive.

This chain joins TRBV5-4 and TRBJ2-4; D is uncertain. Trimming left V 2 bases short and J 5 bases short, with 8 bases between. The CDR3 has 13 residues. The germline CDR1 and CDR2 sequences are SGHNT and YYREEE (reference sequence). The CDR3 sequence is CASSFSRENIQYF. The CDR3 DNA is TGTGCCAGCAGCTTTAGCCGGGAAAACATTCAGTACTTC.

This clone was counted a few times. The gene calls are TRBV19 and TRBJ2-7, with 8 bases lining up with TRBD1. The V and J ends lost 1 base and 0 bases, in that order; junction bases with no gene match: 5. This CDR3 is 16 amino acids long. Germline V gene lookup returns CDR1 LNHDA and CDR2 SQIVND (reference sequence). The CDR3 sequence: CASSIVGTGFSYEQYF. DNA for the CDR3: TGTGCCAGTAGTATAGTAGGGACAGGTTTCTCCTACGAGCAGTACTTC. The variable domain in full, completed from reference TRBV19 and TRBJ2-7, reads DGGITQSPKYLFRKEGQNVTLSCEQNLNHDAMYWYRQDPGQGLRLIYYSQIVNDFQKGDIAEGYSVSREKKESFPLTVTSAQKNPTAFYLCASSIVGTGFSYEQYFGPGTRLTVT.

The chain couples TRBV4-2 to TRBJ2-6; 13 bases map to TRBD2. V shed 1 base and J 1 base; nucleotides not matched to a gene: 4. The germline gives CDR1 LGHNA, CDR2 YNFKEQ. The CDR3 runs 19 residues. The CDR3 loop is CASSQAGTSGVSGANVLTF. The CDR3 DNA sequence: TGTGCCAGCAGCCAAGCCGGGACTAGCGGGGTATCTGGGGCCAACGTCCTGACTTTC.

The chain joins TRBV5-5 to TRBJ1-4; D is uncertain. Germline V gives CDR1 SGHKS, CDR2 YYEKEE (reference sequence). The CDR3 is 15 residues long. V was trimmed by 4 bases and J by 4 bases, leaving 14 bases between them. DNA of the CDR3: TGTGCCAGCAGCCCGGAGACTTTGGATAATGAAAAACTGTTTTTT. It specifies CASSPETLDNEKLFF.

This chain uses TRBV19 with TRBJ2-6, with 7 bases fitting TRBD2. In germline, CDR1 is LNHDA, CDR2 SQIVND (reference sequence). With V trimmed by 1 base and J by 2 bases, 2 bases remained unmatched. The CDR3 is made up of 16 amino acids. Written as DNA, the CDR3 is TGTGCCAGTAGTATAGGTGGGGGGGCTGGGGCCAACGTCCTGACTTTC. This codes for CASSIGGGAGANVLTF.

Comment on this clone: One end of the junction varies from germline; a read error may be responsible. The chain joins TRBV4-3 to TRBJ1-4; the D gene is possibly TRBD1 (5 bases). This CDR3 contains 11 residues. Germline V lookup: CDR1 LGHNA, CDR2 YSLEER. As DNA, the CDR3 is TGCGCCAGCAGCCACAGGGAAAGACTGTTTTTT. Its translation is CASSHRERLFF.

Only a few counts were recorded for this clone. The V call is TRBV7-9, the J call TRBJ2-7, with 12 positions matching TRBD2. CDR3 size: 18 residues. The germline V gene has CDR1 SEHNR and CDR2 FQNEAQ (reference sequence). Trimming removed 5 bases from V and 2 bases from J; junction bases left unmatched: 13. In nucleotides, the CDR3 is TGTGCCAGCAGCGCGACTAGCGGGAGAGCCGGACCCGCCTACGAGCAGTACTTC. Translating it yields CASSATSGRAGPAYEQYF.

This clone was observed a single time. The rearrangement links TRBV14 to TRBJ2-1; no definite D call. Looked up from germline, CDR1 is SGHDN and CDR2 is FVKESK. The CDR3 runs to 13 residues. The V gene lost 1 base and the J gene lost 10 bases, with 11 bases spanning the gap. The CDR3 spells CASSQGLGIEQFF. The DNA of the CDR3 is TGTGCCAGCAGCCAAGGGCTAGGAATCGAGCAGTTCTTC.

This clone was observed a single time. The chain joins TRBV11-3 to TRBJ1-2, with TRBD1 matching 7 bases. The V gene end was trimmed by 5 bases and the J gene end by 5 bases; junction bases not matched to a gene: 8. The CDR3 spans 14 residues. The germline gives CDR1 SGHNT, CDR2 YENEEA. CDR3 protein: CASSPTGKEYGYTF. DNA for the CDR3: TGTGCCAGCAGCCCGACAGGGAAAGAATATGGCTACACCTTC.

As regards this clone: At the DNA level, this CDR3 is encoded by other sequences in the same sample as well. The chain employs TRBV5-1 and TRBJ1-2; 7 bases match TRBD1. Germline V gives CDR1 SGHRS, CDR2 YFSETQ. V shed 0 bases, J shed 2 bases, and the junction held 1 base outside the gene matches. This CDR3 is 14 amino acids long. The CDR3 sequence: CASSLGTGNYGYTF. As DNA, the CDR3 is TGCGCCAGCAGCTTGGGGACAGGAAACTATGGCTACACCTTC. The whole variable domain, remainder taken from reference TRBV5-1 and TRBJ1-2, is KAGVTQTPRYLIKTRGQQVTLSCSPISGHRSVSWYQQTPGQGLQFLFEYFSETQRNKGNFPGRFSGRQFSNSRSEMNVSTLELGDSALYLCASSLGTGNYGYTFGSGTRLTVV.

The V call is TRBV11-3, the J call TRBJ2-1; maybe TRBD2 (5 bases). Germline V CDR1 and CDR2: SGHNT, YENEEA. This CDR3 comprises 15 residues. V lost 5 bases, J lost 6 bases, and 17 bases lay in between. The CDR3 region has the DNA TGTGCCAGCAGCCTCCCCCCGACTACCTCCAATGAGCAGTTCTTC. It encodes CASSLPPTTSNEQFF.

The V gene is TRBV6-1, the J gene TRBJ1-5; tentative D call: TRBD1 (6 bases). The CDR3 totals 13 residues. Per the germline V gene, CDR1 is MNHNS and CDR2 is SASEGT. V dropped 5 bases and J dropped 7 bases, with 12 bases sitting between them. The CDR3 is CASSPTGGQPQHF. The CDR3 nucleotides read TGTGCCAGCAGTCCGACAGGAGGCCAGCCCCAGCATTTT.

This clone was observed a single time. J is TRBJ1-2 and V is TRBV27, with no clear D. This CDR3 is built from 13 residues. V gave up 3 bases and J gave up 1 base, with 6 bases separating them. CDR1 MNHEY and CDR2 SMNVEV come from the germline V gene (reference sequence). CDR3 in DNA: TGTGCCAGCAGTTTCGAGGGTAACTATGGCTACACCTTC. Its protein is CASSFEGNYGYTF.

The V call is TRBV4-1, the J call TRBJ2-5, with 7 bases lining up with TRBD2. Germline CDR1 is MGHRA and CDR2 is YSYEKL. The J segment lost 4 bases and the V segment lost 4 bases, leaving 9 bases of the junction unmatched. This CDR3 spans 15 amino acids. The CDR3 sequence is CASSRGASGRETQYF. The CDR3 DNA follows: TGCGCCAGCAGCCGCGGGGCTAGCGGAAGAGAGACCCAGTACTTC.

The V and J genes are TRBV28 and TRBJ2-3; D not resolved. V was pared by 7 bases and J by 6 bases, with 11 bases between. The CDR3 covers 12 residues. Germline-derived CDR1 and CDR2 are MDHEN and SYDVKM. CDR3 sequence reads: CASTAVRDTQYF. The DNA for the CDR3 is TGTGCCAGCACCGCCGTGCGGGATACGCAGTATTTT. Together with reference TRBV28 and TRBJ2-3, the CDR3 gives the full variable domain: DVKVTQSSRYLVKRTGEKVFLECVQDMDHENMFWYRQDPGLGLRLIYFSYDVKMKEKGDIPEGYSVSREKKERFSLILESASTNQTSMYLCASTAVRDTQYFGPGTRLTVL.

This chain joins TRBV10-3 and TRBJ1-1; 8 bases line up with TRBD1. The CDR3 is 15 residues long. Trimming cost V 2 bases and J 4 bases; bases outside gene matches: 6. In germline, CDR1 is ENHRY, CDR2 SYGVKD. The CDR3 DNA reads as TGTGCCATCAGTGAGACGTCCAGGGGGCTCACTGAAGCTTTCTTT. It encodes CAISETSRGLTEAFF.

This chain joins TRBV19 and TRBJ2-2; perhaps TRBD2 as D (5 bases). The CDR3 runs 13 residues. Trimming cost V 5 bases and J 5 bases, with 9 bases left between them. Germline V gene sequence: CDR1 LNHDA, CDR2 SQIVND (reference sequence). The CDR3 region is CASSQLVTGELFF. As DNA, the CDR3 is TGTGCCAGTAGTCAACTAGTTACCGGGGAGCTGTTTTTT.

This clone was seen once. The gene calls are TRBV2 and TRBJ2-5; perhaps TRBD2 as D (5 bases). The ends were cut back, 11 bases at V and 4 bases at J, with 17 bases in the middle. Germline V gene sequence: CDR1 SNHLY, CDR2 FYNNEI. CDR3 length: 13 amino acids. CDR3 loop: CASAWAGGETQYF. The CDR3 DNA reads as TGTGCCTCGGCTTGGGCGGGCGGAGAGACCCAGTACTTC.

The V call is TRBV6-5, the J call TRBJ2-7, with D perhaps TRBD1 (6 bases). Trimming cost V 6 bases and J 1 base, with 13 bases left between them. Germline V gene lookup returns CDR1 MNHEY and CDR2 SVGAGI. The CDR3 totals 14 residues. The chain's CDR3 is CASSLQGFSYEQYF. The CDR3 nucleotides are TGTGCCAGCAGCTTACAGGGCTTTTCCTACGAGCAGTACTTC.

The chain is built from TRBV11-1 and TRBJ2-7, with 7 bases lining up with TRBD1. Per germline, CDR1 SGHAT and CDR2 FQDESV (reference sequence). This CDR3 has 14 amino acids. The V and J ends lost 2 bases and 3 bases, in that order; junction bases with no gene match: 4. Here the CDR3 DNA reads TGTGCCAGCAGCTTAAGGGACAGCGACTACGAGCAGTACTTC. Translating it yields CASSLRDSDYEQYF.

The chain couples TRBV28 to TRBJ1-1; TRBD1 agrees at 10 bases. Germline CDR1 MDHEN, CDR2 SYDVKM. The CDR3 has 15 residues. The ends lost 1 base at V and 3 bases at J; junction bases unmatched: 2. The CDR3 reads CASSLSGQGHTEAFF. CDR3 nucleotide sequence: TGTGCCAGCAGTTTATCGGGACAGGGGCACACTGAAGCTTTCTTT.

The chain employs TRBV7-8 and TRBJ2-7; 11 positions agree with TRBD2. This CDR3 has 19 residues. Germline V lookup: CDR1 SGHVS, CDR2 FQNEAQ. The V gene end was trimmed by 1 base and the J gene end by 5 bases; junction bases not matched to a gene: 16. The CDR3 DNA reads as TGTGCCAGCAGCTTAGATGTAGGACTAGCGGGCCCTCCGGGGGACGAGCAGTACTTC. Protein product: CASSLDVGLAGPPGDEQYF.